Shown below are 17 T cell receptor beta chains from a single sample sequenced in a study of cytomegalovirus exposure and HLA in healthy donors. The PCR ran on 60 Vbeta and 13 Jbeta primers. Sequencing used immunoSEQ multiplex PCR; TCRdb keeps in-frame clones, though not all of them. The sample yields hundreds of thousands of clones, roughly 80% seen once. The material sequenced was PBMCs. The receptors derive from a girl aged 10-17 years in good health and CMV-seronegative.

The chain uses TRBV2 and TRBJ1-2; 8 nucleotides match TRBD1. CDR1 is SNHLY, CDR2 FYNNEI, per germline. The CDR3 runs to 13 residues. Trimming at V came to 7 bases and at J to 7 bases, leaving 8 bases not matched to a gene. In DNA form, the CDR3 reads TGTGCCAGCATTGGACAGGGCGTTGGTGGCTACACCTTC. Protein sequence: CASIGQGVGGYTF.

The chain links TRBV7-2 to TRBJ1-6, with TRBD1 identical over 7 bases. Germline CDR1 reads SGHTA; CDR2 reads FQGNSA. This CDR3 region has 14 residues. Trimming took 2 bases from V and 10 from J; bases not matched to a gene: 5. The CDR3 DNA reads TGTGCCAGCAGCTTAAAGGACAGGCTGTCACCCCTCCACTTT. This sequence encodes CASSLKDRLSPLHF.

CDR3 coding DNA: TGCAGCGTTGAAGAGCAGGGCACTGAAGCTTTCTTT. Translation gives CSVEEQGTEAFF. The chain links TRBV29-1 to TRBJ1-1, with D possibly TRBD1 on 5 matching bases. Germline V CDR1 and CDR2: SQVTM, ANQGSEA. With 0 bases removed from V and 4 bases from J, the gap between germline ends came to 6 bases. This CDR3 spans 12 amino acids.

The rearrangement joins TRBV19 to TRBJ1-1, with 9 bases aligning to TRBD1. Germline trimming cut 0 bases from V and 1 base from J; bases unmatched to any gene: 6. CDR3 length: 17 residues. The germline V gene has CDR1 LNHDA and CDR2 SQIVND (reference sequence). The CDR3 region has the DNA TGTGCCAGTAGTATAGAAGGGACAGGGAGAAAGAACACTGAAGCTTTCTTT. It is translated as CASSIEGTGRKNTEAFF.

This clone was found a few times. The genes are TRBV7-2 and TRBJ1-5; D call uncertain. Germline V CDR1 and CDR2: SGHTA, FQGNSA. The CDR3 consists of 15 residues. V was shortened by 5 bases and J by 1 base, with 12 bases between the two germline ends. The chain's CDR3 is CASSVGFRSNQPQHF. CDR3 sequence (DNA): TGTGCCAGCAGCGTCGGGTTTAGGAGCAATCAGCCCCAGCATTTT.

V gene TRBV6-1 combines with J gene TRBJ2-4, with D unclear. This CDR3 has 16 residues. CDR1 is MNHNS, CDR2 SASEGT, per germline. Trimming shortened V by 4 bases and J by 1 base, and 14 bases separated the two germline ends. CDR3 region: CASSGHKQPAKNIQYF. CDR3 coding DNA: TGTGCCAGCAGTGGACATAAACAGCCTGCCAAAAACATTCAGTACTTC.

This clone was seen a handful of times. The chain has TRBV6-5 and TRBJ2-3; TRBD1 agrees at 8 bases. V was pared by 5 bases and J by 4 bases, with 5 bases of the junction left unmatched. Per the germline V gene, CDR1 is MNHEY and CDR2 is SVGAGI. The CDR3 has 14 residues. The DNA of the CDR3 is TGTGCCAGCAGTCTTCAGGGGGCATCAGATACGCAGTATTTT. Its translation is CASSLQGASDTQYF.

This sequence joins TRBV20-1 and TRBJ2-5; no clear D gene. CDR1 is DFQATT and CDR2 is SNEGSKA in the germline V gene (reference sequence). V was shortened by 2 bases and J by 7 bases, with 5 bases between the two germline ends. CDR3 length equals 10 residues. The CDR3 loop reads CSARSGTQYF. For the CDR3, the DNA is TGCAGTGCTAGATCCGGGACCCAGTACTTC.

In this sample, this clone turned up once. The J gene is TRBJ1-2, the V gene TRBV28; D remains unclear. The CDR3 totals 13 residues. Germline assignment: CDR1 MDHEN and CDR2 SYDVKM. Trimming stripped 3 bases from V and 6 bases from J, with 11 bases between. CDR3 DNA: TGTGCCAGCAGTTTCGCGGGTTTTAATGGCTACACCTTC. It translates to CASSFAGFNGYTF.

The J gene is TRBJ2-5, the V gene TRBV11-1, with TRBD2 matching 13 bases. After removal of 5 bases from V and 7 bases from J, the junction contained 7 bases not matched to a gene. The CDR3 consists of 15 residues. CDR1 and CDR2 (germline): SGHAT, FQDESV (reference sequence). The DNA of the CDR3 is TGTGCCAGCAGCCCTGGGACTAGCGGGATCGGGACCCAGTACTTC. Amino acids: CASSPGTSGIGTQYF. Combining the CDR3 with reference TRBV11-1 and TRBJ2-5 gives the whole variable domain EAEVAQSPRYKITEKSQAVAFWCDPISGHATLYWYRQILGQGPELLVQFQDESVVDDSQLPKDRFSAERLKGVDSTLKIQPAELGDSAMYLCASSPGTSGIGTQYFGPGTRLLVL.

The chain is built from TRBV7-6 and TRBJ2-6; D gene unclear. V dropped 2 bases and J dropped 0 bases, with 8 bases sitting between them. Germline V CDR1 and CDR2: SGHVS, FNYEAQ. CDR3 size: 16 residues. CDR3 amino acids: CASSLFSGSGANVLTF. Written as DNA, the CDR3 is TGTGCCAGCAGCTTATTTTCCGGCTCTGGGGCCAACGTCCTGACTTTC. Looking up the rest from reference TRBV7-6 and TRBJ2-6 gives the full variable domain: GAGVSQSPRYKVTKRGQDVALRCDPISGHVSLYWYRQALGQGPEFLTYFNYEAQQDKSGLPNDRFSAERPEGSISTLTIQRTEQRDSAMYRCASSLFSGSGANVLTFGAGSRLTVL.

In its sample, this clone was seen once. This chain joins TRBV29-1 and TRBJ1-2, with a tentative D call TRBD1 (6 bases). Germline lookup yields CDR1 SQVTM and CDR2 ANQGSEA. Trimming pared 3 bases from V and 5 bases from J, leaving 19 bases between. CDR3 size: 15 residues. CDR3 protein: CSVDTGTEQLYGYTF. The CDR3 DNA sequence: TGCAGCGTTGACACAGGGACCGAGCAGCTATATGGCTACACCTTC.

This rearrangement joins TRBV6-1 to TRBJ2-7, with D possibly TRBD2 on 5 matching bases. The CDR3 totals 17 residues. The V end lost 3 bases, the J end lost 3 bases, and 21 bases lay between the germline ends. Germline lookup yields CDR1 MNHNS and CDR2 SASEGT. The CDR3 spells CASSDTVIALAYYEQYF. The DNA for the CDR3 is TGTGCCAGCAGTGATACGGTGATAGCGCTAGCTTACTACGAGCAGTACTTC.

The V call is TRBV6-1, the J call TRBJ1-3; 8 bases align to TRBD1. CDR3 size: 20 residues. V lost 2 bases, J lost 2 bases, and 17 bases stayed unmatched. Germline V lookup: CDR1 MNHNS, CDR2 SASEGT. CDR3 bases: TGTGCCAGCAGTGAATTACGACAGGGGAGGTTAGGTGGGCCTGGAAACACCATATATTTT. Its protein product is CASSELRQGRLGGPGNTIYF.

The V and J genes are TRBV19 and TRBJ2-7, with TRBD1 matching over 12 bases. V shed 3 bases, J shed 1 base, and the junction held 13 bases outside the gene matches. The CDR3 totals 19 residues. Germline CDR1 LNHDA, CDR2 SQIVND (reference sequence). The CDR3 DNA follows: TGTGCCAGTAGTATCCCGGGGACAGGGGGCAAGGTTGGGTCCTACGAGCAGTACTTC. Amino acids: CASSIPGTGGKVGSYEQYF.

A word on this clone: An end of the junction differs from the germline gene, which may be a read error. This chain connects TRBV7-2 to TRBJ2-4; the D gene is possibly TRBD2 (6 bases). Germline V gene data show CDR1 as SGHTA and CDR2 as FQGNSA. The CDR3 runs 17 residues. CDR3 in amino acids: CASSRAVASAYQNIRYF. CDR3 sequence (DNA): TGTGCCAGCAGCCGCGCGGTGGCTAGCGCGTATCAGAACATTCGGTACTTC. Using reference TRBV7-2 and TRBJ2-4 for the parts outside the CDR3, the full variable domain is GAGVSQSPSNKVTEKGKDVELRCDPISGHTALYWYRQSLGQGLEFLIYFQGNSAPDKSGLPSDRFSAERTGGSVSTLTIQRTQQEDSAVYLCASSRAVASAYQNIRYFGAGTRLSVL.

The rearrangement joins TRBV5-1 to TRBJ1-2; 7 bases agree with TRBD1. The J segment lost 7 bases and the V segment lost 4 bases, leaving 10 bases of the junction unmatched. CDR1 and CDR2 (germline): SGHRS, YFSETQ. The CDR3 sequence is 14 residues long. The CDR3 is CASSPEGGEVGYTF. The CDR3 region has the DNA TGCGCCAGCAGCCCCGAAGGGGGCGAAGTTGGCTACACCTTC.